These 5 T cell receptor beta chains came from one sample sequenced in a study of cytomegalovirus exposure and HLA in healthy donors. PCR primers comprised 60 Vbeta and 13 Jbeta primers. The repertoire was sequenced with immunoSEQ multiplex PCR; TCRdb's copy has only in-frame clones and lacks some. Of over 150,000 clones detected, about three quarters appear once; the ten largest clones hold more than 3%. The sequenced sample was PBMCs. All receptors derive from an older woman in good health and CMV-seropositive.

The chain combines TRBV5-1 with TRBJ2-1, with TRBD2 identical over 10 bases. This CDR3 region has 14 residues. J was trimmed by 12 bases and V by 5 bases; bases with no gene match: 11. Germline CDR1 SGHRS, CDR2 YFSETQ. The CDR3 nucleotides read TGCGCCAGCAGTTACCCTAGCGGGAGTTGGGTGCAGTTCTTC. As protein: CASSYPSGSWVQFF. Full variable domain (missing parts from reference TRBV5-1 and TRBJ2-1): KAGVTQTPRYLIKTRGQQVTLSCSPISGHRSVSWYQQTPGQGLQFLFEYFSETQRNKGNFPGRFSGRQFSNSRSEMNVSTLELGDSALYLCASSYPSGSWVQFFGPGTRLTVL.

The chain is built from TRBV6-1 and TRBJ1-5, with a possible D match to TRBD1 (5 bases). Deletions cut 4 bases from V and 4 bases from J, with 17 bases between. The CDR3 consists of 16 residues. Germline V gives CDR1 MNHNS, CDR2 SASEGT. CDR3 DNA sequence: TGTGCCAGCAGTGGAATTACAGGAGCGTTTAATCAGCCCCAGCATTTT. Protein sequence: CASSGITGAFNQPQHF.

The CDR3 DNA follows: TGCAGCGTGGCAGGGGGTGGGAACGAGCAGTACTTC. Amino acid sequence: CSVAGGGNEQYF. The rearrangement uses TRBV29-1 and TRBJ2-7; 7 bases are a match to TRBD1. The CDR3 totals 12 residues. V gave up 6 bases and J gave up 5 bases; unmatched junction bases: 7. Germline CDR1 SQVTM, CDR2 ANQGSEA.

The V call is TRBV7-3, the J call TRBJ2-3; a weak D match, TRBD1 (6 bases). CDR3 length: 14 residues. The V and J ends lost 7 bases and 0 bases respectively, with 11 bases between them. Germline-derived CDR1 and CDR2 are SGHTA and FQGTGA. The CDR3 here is CASKPTGSTDTQYF. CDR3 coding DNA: TGTGCCAGCAAACCGACAGGTAGCACAGATACGCAGTATTTT.

The DNA for the CDR3 is TGTGCCAGCAGTGCACCCGGGACAGGGGAAGAGACCCAGTACTTC. Translating gives CASSAPGTGEETQYF. The rearrangement links TRBV28 to TRBJ2-5; 10 bases map to TRBD1. After removal of 5 bases from V and 3 bases from J, the junction contained 6 bases not matched to a gene. CDR3 length: 15 residues. CDR1 is MDHEN, CDR2 SYDVKM, per germline.